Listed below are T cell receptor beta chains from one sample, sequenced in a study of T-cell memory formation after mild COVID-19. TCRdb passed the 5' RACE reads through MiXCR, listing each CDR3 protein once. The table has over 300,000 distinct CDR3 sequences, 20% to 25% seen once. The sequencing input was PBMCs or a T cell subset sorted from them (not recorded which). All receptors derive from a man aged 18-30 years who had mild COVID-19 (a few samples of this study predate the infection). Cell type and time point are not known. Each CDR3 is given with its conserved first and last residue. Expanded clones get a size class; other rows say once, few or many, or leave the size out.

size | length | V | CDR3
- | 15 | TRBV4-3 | CASSQSNGGYNEQFF
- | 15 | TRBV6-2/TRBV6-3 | CASSYVGATNEKLFF
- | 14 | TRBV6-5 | CASSYAGDTDTQYF
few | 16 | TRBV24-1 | CATSDPRQGEGTEAFF
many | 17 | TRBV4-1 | CASSTVLGGGNTDTQYF
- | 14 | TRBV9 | CASSGRRAGETQYF
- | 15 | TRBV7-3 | CASSLLPSGGETQYF
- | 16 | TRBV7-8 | CASSLVLAGRTGELFF
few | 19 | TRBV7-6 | CASSLKPTSGGPSTDTQYF
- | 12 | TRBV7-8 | CASSFGQDGYTF
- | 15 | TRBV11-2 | CASSLEIEPQETQYF
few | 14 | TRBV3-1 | CASSHQGLGTEAFF
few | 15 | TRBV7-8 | CASSIVTGTGQPQHF
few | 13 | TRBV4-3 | CASSQDQGVGCTF
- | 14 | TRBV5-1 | CASSQDSKAVLPYF
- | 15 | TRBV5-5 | CASSLPQGRVDTQYF
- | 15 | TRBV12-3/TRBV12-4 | CASRGTGGDAYEQYF
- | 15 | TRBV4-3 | CASSRRVRHTDTQYF
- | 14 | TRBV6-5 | CASSYSTKTYEQYF
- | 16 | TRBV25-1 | CASSGEGFLMNTEAFF
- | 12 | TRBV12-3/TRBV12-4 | CASSFWGGELFF
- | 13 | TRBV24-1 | CATSAANTGELFF
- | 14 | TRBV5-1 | CASSLLGSHTEAFF
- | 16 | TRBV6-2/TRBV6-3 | CASSYDRGAMNTEAFF
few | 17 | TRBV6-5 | CASSYTSPSLNTGELFF
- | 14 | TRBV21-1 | CASSSIASNQPQHF
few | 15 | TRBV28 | CASMVAGGLQETQYF
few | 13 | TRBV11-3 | CASSTQGGDTQYF
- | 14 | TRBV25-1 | CASSEEGTRHEQFF
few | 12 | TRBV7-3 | CASSLTQGTQYF
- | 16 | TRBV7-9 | CASSVLHWGPTDTQYF
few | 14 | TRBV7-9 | CASSLDVLRTSIYF
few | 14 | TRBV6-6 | CASSYPMGHQPQHF
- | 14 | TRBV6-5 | CASSYGDRNTEAFF
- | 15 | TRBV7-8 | CASSAGATNTGELFF
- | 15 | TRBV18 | CASSPREGDSYGYTF
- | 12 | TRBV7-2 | CASSLHGGGYTF
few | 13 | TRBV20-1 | CSARGLASYEQYF
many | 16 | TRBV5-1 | CASSPGQLGNTGELFF
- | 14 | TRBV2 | CATATRQTGRGYTF
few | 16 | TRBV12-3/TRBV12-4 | CASRRGTLASTDTQYF
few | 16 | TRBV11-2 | CASSQRGGEGQETQYF
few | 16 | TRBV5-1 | CASSWGLAGDYNEQFF
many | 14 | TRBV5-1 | CASSPASGIQPQHF
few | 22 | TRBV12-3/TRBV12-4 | CASSLGQGGLAGGWSSYNEQFF
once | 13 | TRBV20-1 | CSASRGGRDTQYF
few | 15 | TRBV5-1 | CASSPAVLGNTEAFF
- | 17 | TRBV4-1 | CASSQGQKRDSSYEQYF
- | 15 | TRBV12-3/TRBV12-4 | CASSYRQGANYGYTF
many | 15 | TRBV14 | CASSRRLAVSYEQYF
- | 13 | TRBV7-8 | CASSLDGGSGYTF
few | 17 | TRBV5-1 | CASSLNSPGTHTGELFF